Listed below are T cell receptor beta chains from one sample, sequenced in a study of blood T cell repertoires in COVID-19. The assay was immunoSEQ multiplex PCR, and TCRdb's table has in-frame clones only and misses some. The sample consists of tens of thousands of clones, around 89% of them appearing once. The sample consisted of peripheral blood. Receptors originate from a man between 50 and 59 years old with active COVID-19. Both conserved end residues are part of each CDR3. A D gene is named only where the DNA matches it firmly. Expanded clones are given a class, and other clones once, few, many or no size at all.

v_gene	abundance	d_gene	j_gene	CDR3aa	CDR3nt
TRBV7-2	-	TRBD1	TRBJ2-7	CASSQGQSSYEQYF	TGTGCCAGCAGCCAGGGACAGAGCTCCTACGAGCAGTACTTC
TRBV6-5	-	TRBD2	TRBJ2-2	CASQFTSGVTGELFF	TGTGCCAGCCAGTTTACTAGCGGGGTCACCGGGGAGCTGTTTTTT
TRBV2	-	-	TRBJ2-2	CASSENTGFTGELFF	TGTGCCAGCAGTGAAAACACAGGATTTACCGGGGAGCTGTTTTTT
TRBV7-2	-	TRBD2	TRBJ2-5	CASYSGGAGETQYF	TGTGCCAGTTATAGCGGGGGGGCCGGAGAGACCCAGTACTTC
TRBV6-6	once	TRBD1	TRBJ1-5	CASTTGTGFKHF	TGTGCCAGCACCACCGGGACAGGATTTAAGCATTTT
TRBV9	-	-	TRBJ1-1	CASSPLPQLNTEAFF	TGTGCCAGCAGCCCCCTCCCACAGCTGAACACTGAAGCTTTCTTT
TRBV29-1	-	-	TRBJ2-5	CSASGRQETQYF	TGCAGCGCTAGTGGCAGGCAAGAGACCCAGTACTTC
TRBV10-3	-	TRBD1	TRBJ1-6	CAIRNGQGAPYNSPLHF	TGTGCCATCAGGAACGGACAGGGGGCCCCCTATAATTCACCCCTCCACTTT
TRBV5-6	-	-	TRBJ1-6	CASSFGTLDGSPLHF	TGTGCCAGCAGCTTCGGGACTCTCGATGGATCACCCCTCCACTTT
TRBV12-3/TRBV12-4	-	-	TRBJ2-1	CASSLHRANEQFF	TGTGCCAGCAGTTTACACAGGGCGAATGAGCAGTTCTTC
TRBV5-1	few	TRBD2	TRBJ2-1	CASRTSGGLHEQFF	TGCGCCAGCAGGACGAGCGGGGGGCTCCATGAGCAGTTCTTC
TRBV5-4	-	-	TRBJ2-6	CASSPQRANVLTF	TGTGCCAGCAGCCCCCAGAGGGCCAACGTCCTGACTTTC
TRBV19	-	-	TRBJ1-2	CASSIDATGLGAGYTF	TGTGCCAGTAGTATAGATGCGACGGGTTTGGGAGCTGGCTACACCTTC
TRBV4-3	-	-	TRBJ2-3	CASSPGGLLGTDTQYF	TGCGCCAGCAGCCCCGGGGGTCTGCTGGGCACAGATACGCAGTATTTT
TRBV10-2	-	TRBD2	TRBJ2-5	CASTGTSVRETQYF	TGCGCCAGCACCGGGACTAGCGTCCGGGAGACCCAGTACTTC
TRBV18	-	TRBD1	TRBJ2-2	CASSPGTGPNTGELFF	TGTGCCAGCTCACCAGGGACAGGGCCGAACACCGGGGAGCTGTTTTTT
TRBV28	once	TRBD1	TRBJ1-6	CASSLLDRDNSPLHF	TGTGCCAGCAGTTTACTGGACAGGGATAATTCACCCCTCCACTTT
TRBV7-2	-	-	TRBJ1-1	CASSLAIFEGRGNTEAFF	TGTGCCAGCAGCTTAGCAATTTTCGAGGGGAGGGGGAACACTGAAGCTTTCTTT